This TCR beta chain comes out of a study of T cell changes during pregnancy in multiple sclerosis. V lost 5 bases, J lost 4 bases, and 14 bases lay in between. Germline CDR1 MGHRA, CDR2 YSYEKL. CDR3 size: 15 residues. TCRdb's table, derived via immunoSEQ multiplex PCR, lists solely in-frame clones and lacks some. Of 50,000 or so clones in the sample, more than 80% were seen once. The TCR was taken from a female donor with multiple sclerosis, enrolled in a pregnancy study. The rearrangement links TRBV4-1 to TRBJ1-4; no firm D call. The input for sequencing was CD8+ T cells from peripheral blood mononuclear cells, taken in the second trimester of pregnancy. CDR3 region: CASSDVQAFNEKLFF. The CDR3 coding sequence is TGCGCCAGCAGCGATGTCCAGGCTTTTAATGAAAAACTGTTTTTT.